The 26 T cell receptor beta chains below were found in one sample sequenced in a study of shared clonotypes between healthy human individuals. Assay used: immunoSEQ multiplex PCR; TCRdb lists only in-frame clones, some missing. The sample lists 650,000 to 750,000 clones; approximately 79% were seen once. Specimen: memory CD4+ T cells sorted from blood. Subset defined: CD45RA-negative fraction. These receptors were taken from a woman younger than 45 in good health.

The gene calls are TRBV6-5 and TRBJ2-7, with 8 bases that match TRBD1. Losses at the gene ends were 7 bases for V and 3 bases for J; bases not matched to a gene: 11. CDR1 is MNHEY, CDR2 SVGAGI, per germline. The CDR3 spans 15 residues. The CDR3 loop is CASKQGPGGLYEQYF. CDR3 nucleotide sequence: TGTGCCAGCAAACAAGGCCCAGGGGGCCTCTACGAGCAGTACTTC.

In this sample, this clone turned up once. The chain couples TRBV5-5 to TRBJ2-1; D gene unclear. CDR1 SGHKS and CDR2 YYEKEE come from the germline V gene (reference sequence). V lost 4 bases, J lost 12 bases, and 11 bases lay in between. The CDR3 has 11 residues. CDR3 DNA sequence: TGTGCCAGCAGCACCAATGAGCGGCAGTTCTTC. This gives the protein CASSTNERQFF.

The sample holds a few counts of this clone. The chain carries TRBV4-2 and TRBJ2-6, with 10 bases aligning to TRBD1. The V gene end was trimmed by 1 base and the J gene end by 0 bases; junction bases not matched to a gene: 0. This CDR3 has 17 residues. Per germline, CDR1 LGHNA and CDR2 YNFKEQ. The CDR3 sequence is CASSQGTGGSGANVLTF. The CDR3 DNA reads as TGTGCCAGCAGCCAAGGGACAGGGGGCTCTGGGGCCAACGTCCTGACTTTC.

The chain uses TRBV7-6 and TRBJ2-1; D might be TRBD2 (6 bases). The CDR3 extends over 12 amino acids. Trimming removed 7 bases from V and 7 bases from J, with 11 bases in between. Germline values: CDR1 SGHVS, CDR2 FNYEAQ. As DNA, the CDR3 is TGTGCCAGCAACGGAGGGCGTAATGAGCAGTTCTTC. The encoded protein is CASNGGRNEQFF.

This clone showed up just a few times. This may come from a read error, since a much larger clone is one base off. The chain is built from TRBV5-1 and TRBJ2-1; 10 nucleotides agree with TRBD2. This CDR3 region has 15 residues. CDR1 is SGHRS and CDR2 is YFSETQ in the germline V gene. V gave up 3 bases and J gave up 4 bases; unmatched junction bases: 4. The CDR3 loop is CASSSATSGYNEQFF. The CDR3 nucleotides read TGCGCCAGCAGCTCGGCGACTAGCGGGTACAATGAGCAGTTCTTC.

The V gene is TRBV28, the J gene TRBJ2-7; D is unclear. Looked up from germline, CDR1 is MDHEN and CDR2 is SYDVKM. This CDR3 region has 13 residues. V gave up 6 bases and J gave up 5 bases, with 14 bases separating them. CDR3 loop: CASSNPFTNEQYF. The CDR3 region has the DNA TGTGCCAGCAGCAACCCCTTCACTAACGAGCAGTACTTC. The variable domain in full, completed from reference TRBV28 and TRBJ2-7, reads DVKVTQSSRYLVKRTGEKVFLECVQDMDHENMFWYRQDPGLGLRLIYFSYDVKMKEKGDIPEGYSVSREKKERFSLILESASTNQTSMYLCASSNPFTNEQYFGPGTRLTVT.

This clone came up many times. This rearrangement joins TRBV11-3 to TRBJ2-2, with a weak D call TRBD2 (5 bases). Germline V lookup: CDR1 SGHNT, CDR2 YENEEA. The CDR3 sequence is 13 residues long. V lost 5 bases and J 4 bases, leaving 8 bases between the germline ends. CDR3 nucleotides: TGTGCCAGCAGCAGGGAGTTCACCGGGGAGCTGTTTTTT. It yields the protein CASSREFTGELFF.

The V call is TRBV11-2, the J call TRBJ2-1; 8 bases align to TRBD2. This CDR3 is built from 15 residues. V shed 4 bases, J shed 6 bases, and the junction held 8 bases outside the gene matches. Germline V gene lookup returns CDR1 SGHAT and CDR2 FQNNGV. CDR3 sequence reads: CASSSLAGTLNEQFF. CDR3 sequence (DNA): TGTGCCAGCAGCTCCCTAGCGGGTACGCTCAATGAGCAGTTCTTC.

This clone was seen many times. The CDR3 nucleotides are TGCGCCAGCAGTGATGCGTCAGAAAGAGATACGCAGTATTTT. Translation: CASSDASERDTQYF. This rearrangement joins TRBV10-1 to TRBJ2-3; no reliable D call. The V gene's germline CDR1 is WNHNN and CDR2 SYGVQD (reference sequence). The V gene lost 3 bases and the J gene lost 5 bases, with 12 bases spanning the gap. CDR3 length equals 14 residues.

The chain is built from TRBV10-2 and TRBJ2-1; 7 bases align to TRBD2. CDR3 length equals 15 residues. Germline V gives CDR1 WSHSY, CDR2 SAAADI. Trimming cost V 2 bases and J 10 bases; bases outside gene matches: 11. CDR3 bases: TGCGCCAGCAGTGAGAGGAAAGGGAGGGCCGCCGAGCAGTTCTTC. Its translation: CASSERKGRAAEQFF.

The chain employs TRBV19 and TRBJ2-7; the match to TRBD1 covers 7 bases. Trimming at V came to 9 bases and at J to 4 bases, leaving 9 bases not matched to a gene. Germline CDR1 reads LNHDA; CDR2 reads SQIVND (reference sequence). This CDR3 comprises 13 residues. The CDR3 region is CARTGVPRYEQYF. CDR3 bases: TGTGCCAGAACAGGGGTCCCTCGTTACGAGCAGTACTTC.

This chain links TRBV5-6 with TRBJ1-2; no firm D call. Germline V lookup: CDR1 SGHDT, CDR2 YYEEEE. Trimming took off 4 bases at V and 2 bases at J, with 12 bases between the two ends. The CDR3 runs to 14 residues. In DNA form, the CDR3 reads TGTGCCAGCAGCAGCTTGACCGGAAACTATGGCTACACCTTC. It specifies CASSSLTGNYGYTF.

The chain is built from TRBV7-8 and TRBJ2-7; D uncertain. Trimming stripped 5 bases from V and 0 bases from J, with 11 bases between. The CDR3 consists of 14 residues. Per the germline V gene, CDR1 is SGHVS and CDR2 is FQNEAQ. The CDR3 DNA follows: TGTGCCAGCAGCCCCGTCCGGAGCTCCTACGAGCAGTACTTC. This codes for CASSPVRSSYEQYF. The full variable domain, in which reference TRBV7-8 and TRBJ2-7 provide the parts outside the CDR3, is GAGVSQSPRYKVAKRGQDVALRCDPISGHVSLFWYQQALGQGPEFLTYFQNEAQLDKSGLPSDRFFAERPEGSVSTLKIQRTQQEDSAVYLCASSPVRSSYEQYFGPGTRLTVT.

CDR3 protein: CASLSRYTSQETQYF. The CDR3 region has the DNA TGTGCCAGCTTGTCTCGATACACCTCCCAAGAGACCCAGTACTTC. V and J are TRBV28 and TRBJ2-5; no firm D call. The CDR3 is 15 residues long. Germline lookup yields CDR1 MDHEN and CDR2 SYDVKM. V lost 8 bases and J 1 base, leaving 17 bases between the germline ends.

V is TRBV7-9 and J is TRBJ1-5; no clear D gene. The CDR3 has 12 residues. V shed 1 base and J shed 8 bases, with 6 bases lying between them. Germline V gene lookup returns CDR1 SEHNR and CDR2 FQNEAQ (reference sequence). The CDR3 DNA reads TGTGCCAGCAGCTTAGACGGGAAGCCCCAGCATTTT. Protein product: CASSLDGKPQHF.

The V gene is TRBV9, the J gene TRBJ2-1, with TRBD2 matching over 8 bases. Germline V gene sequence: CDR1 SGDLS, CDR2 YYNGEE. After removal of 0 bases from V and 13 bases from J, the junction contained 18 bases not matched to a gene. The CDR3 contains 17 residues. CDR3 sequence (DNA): TGTGCCAGCAGCGTAGACCCCGCGGGAGGATTAAATAGCCCCCAGTTCTTC. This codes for CASSVDPAGGLNSPQFF. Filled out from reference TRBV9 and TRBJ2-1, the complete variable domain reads DSGVTQTPKHLITATGQRVTLRCSPRSGDLSVYWYQQSLDQGLQFLIQYYNGEERAKGNILERFSAQQFPDLHSELNLSSLELGDSALYFCASSVDPAGGLNSPQFFGPGTRLTVL.

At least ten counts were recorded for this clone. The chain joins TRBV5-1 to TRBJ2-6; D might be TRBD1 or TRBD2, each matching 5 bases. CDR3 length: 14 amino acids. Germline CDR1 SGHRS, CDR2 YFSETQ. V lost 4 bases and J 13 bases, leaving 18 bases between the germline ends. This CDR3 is CASSGAAERMVLTF. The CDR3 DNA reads TGCGCCAGCAGCGGGGCAGCGGAGAGGATGGTCCTGACTTTC.

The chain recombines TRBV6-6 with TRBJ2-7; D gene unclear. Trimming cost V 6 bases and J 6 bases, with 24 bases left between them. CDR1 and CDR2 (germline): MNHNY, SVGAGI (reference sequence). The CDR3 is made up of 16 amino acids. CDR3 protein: CASSNSQRVFRPEQYF. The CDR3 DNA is TGTGCCAGCAGCAACTCCCAGCGCGTATTTAGACCCGAGCAGTACTTC.

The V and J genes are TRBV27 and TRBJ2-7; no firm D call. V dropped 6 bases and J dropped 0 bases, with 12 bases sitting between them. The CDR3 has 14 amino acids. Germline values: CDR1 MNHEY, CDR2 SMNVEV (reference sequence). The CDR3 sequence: CASSDAKGSYEQYF. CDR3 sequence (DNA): TGTGCCAGCAGCGATGCCAAGGGCTCCTACGAGCAGTACTTC.

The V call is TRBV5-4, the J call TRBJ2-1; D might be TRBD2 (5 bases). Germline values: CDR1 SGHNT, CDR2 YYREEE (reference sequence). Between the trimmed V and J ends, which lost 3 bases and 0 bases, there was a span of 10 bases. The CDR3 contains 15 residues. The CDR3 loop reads CASSSSTLSYNEQFF. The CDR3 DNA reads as TGTGCCAGCAGCTCTAGCACCCTCTCCTACAATGAGCAGTTCTTC.

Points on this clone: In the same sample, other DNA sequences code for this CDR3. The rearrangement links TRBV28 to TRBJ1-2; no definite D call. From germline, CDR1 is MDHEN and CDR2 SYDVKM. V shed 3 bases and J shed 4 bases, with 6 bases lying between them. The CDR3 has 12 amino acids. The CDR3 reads CASSLAGYGYTF. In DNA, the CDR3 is TGTGCCAGCAGTTTGGCGGGCTATGGCTACACCTTC.

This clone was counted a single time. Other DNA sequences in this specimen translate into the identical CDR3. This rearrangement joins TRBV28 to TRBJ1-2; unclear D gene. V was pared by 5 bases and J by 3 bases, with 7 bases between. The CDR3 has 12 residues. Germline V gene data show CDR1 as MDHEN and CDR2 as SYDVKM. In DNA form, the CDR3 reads TGTGCCAGCAGTACGACGGACTATGGCTACACCTTC. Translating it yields CASSTTDYGYTF.

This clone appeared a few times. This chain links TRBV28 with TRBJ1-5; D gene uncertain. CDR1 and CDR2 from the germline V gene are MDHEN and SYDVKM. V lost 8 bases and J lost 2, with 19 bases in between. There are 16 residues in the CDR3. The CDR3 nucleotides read TGTGCCAGCGGCCCTGGGAGGGCGAGGGGCAATCAGCCCCAGCATTTT. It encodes CASGPGRARGNQPQHF.

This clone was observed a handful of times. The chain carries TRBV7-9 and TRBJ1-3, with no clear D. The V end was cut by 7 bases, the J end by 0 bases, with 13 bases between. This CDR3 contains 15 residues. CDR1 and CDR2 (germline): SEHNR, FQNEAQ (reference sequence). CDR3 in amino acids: CASTPPGNSGNTIYF. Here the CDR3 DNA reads TGTGCCAGCACGCCCCCCGGTAACTCTGGAAACACCATATATTTT.

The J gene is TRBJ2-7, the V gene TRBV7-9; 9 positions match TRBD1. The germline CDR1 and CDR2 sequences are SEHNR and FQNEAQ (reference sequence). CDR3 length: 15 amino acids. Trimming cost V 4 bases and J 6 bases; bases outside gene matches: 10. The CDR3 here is CASSSLRDRALEQYF. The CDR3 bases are TGTGCCAGCAGCTCCCTCCGGGACAGGGCTCTCGAGCAGTACTTC.

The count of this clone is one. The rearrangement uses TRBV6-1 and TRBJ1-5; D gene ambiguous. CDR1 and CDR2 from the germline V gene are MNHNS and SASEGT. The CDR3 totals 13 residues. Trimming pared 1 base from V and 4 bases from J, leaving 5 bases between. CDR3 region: CASSEVENQPQHF. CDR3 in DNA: TGTGCCAGCAGTGAAGTCGAGAATCAGCCCCAGCATTTT.